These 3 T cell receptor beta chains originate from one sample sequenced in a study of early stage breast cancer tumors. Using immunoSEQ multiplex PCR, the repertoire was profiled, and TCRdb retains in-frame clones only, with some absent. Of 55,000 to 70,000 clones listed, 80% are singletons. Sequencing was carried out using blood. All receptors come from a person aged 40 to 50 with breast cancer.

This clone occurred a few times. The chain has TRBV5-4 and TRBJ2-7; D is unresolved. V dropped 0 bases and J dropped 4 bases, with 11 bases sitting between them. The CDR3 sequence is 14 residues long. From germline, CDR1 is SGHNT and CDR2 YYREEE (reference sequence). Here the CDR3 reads CASSLEDAEYEQYF. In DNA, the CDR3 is TGTGCCAGCAGCTTGGAAGACGCAGAATACGAGCAGTACTTC. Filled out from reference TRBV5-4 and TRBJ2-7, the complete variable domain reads ETGVTQSPTHLIKTRGQQVTLRCSSQSGHNTVSWYQQALGQGPQFIFQYYREEENGRGNFPPRFSGLQFPNYSSELNVNALELDDSALYLCASSLEDAEYEQYFGPGTRLTVT.

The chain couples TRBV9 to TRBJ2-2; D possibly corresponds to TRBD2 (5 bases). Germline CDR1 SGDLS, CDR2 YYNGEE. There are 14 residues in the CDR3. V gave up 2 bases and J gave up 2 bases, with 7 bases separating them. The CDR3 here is CASSVEVNTGELFF. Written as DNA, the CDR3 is TGTGCCAGCAGCGTGGAGGTTAACACCGGGGAGCTGTTTTTT.

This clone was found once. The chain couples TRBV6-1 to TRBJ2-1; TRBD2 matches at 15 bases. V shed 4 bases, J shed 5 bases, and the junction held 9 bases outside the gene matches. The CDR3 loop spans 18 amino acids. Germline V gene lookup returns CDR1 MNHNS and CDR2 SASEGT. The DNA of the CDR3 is TGTGCCAGCAGTGGGACTAGCGGGAGGGTACGTCTTCACAATGAGCAGTTCTTC. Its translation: CASSGTSGRVRLHNEQFF.